This T cell receptor (beta chain) appears in the sequencing data of a study of OX40 agonist ivuxolimab in advanced cancers. The repertoire was sequenced with immunoSEQ multiplex PCR; TCRdb's copy has only in-frame clones and lacks some. The profile covers some 60,000 clones, with about 88% appearing a single time and approximately 4% taken by the ten largest. The sequence was obtained from an adult with an advanced solid tumor such as melanoma, head and neck, liver or kidney cancer. Specimen: CD4+ or CD8+ T cells sorted from blood, collected in a trial of the OX40 agonist ivuxolimab.

CDR3 nucleotide sequence: TGTGCCAGCAGTCCCGGGACAGCGAACACCGGGGAGCTGTTTTTT. Translating it yields CASSPGTANTGELFF. The genes are TRBV6-4 and TRBJ2-2; 7 bases are shared with TRBD1. V was clipped by 5 bases and J by 0 bases; unmatched bases: 3. The CDR3 is made up of 15 amino acids. Germline V gene lookup returns CDR1 MRHNA and CDR2 SNTAGT.